This passage covers 6 T cell receptor beta chains from one sample sequenced in a study of T cell changes during pregnancy in multiple sclerosis. The table came from immunoSEQ multiplex PCR; TCRdb's copy has only in-frame clones and leaves some out. The sample has around 50,000 clones; 92% are singletons. The sample was CD4+ T cells from peripheral blood mononuclear cells, taken after pregnancy. Receptors originate from a female donor in good health, enrolled as a control in a pregnancy study.

The chain joins TRBV5-4 to TRBJ2-7, with D possibly matching TRBD1 (6 bases). Trimming removed 0 bases at V and 3 bases at J, with 13 bases between. CDR1 and CDR2 from the germline V gene are SGHNT and YYREEE (reference sequence). The CDR3 length is 15 residues. CDR3 protein: CASSLGGQGSYEQYF. The DNA of the CDR3 is TGTGCCAGCAGCTTGGGGGGCCAGGGGAGCTACGAGCAGTACTTC.

The genes are TRBV28 and TRBJ1-5, with a tentative D call TRBD1 (5 bases). This CDR3 contains 17 residues. Per the germline V gene, CDR1 is MDHEN and CDR2 is SYDVKM. V lost 3 bases, J lost 1 base, and 16 bases lay in between. Written as DNA, the CDR3 is TGTGCCAGCAGTTTTAGAAGGGGAGGTGGGAGCAATCAGCCCCAGCATTTT. Its translation: CASSFRRGGGSNQPQHF.

The CDR3 reads CASRAQGSDRNTEAFF. In DNA, the CDR3 is TGCGCCAGCAGGGCACAGGGCAGTGATCGGAACACTGAAGCTTTCTTT. V and J are TRBV4-1 and TRBJ1-1; tentative D call: TRBD1 (6 bases). This CDR3 has 16 amino acids. CDR1 MGHRA and CDR2 YSYEKL come from the germline V gene. V gave up 6 bases and J gave up 1 base, with 18 bases separating them.

The rearrangement joins TRBV7-2 to TRBJ2-5; D unresolved. Per germline, CDR1 SGHTA and CDR2 FQGNSA. V was clipped by 5 bases and J by 5 bases, with 15 bases between them. The CDR3 spans 14 residues. This chain's CDR3 is CASSPQWLFETQYF. The DNA of the CDR3 is TGTGCCAGCAGCCCCCAGTGGCTTTTTGAGACCCAGTACTTC.

The chain uses TRBV18 and TRBJ1-5; the match to TRBD1 covers 11 bases. With V trimmed by 9 bases and J by 2 bases, 6 bases remained unmatched. Looked up from germline, CDR1 is KGHSH and CDR2 is LQKENI. The CDR3 consists of 15 residues. CDR3 sequence reads: CASSGQGVGNQPQHF. CDR3 coding DNA: TGTGCCAGTTCGGGACAGGGGGTCGGCAATCAGCCCCAGCATTTT.

The chain uses TRBV9 and TRBJ2-2; 10 nucleotides line up with TRBD2. Germline values: CDR1 SGDLS, CDR2 YYNGEE. V shed 2 bases, J shed 4 bases, and the junction held 8 bases outside the gene matches. This CDR3 is 17 amino acids long. The CDR3 bases are TGTGCCAGCAGCGTCTTCTCTAGCGGGAGTAGCACCGGGGAGCTGTTTTTT. Encoded protein: CASSVFSSGSSTGELFF. Filled out from reference TRBV9 and TRBJ2-2, the complete variable domain reads DSGVTQTPKHLITATGQRVTLRCSPRSGDLSVYWYQQSLDQGLQFLIQYYNGEERAKGNILERFSAQQFPDLHSELNLSSLELGDSALYFCASSVFSSGSSTGELFFGEGSRLTVL.